The rows below give T cell receptor beta chains drawn from one sample of a study of OX40 agonist ivuxolimab in advanced cancers. Data came from immunoSEQ multiplex PCR; TCRdb stores just in-frame clones and leaves some out. Here the sample spans approximately 61,000 clones, roughly nine tenths being singletons. Sequencing used CD4+ or CD8+ T cells sorted from blood, obtained in a trial of the OX40 agonist ivuxolimab. Receptor source: an adult with an advanced solid tumor such as melanoma, head and neck, liver or kidney cancer. Both conserved end residues are part of each CDR3. Each record gives: CDR3 DNA, CDR3 protein, V gene, clone size, D gene, J gene. D genes are given only for firm matches. Clone size is stated in some rows and not others, as once, few, many or a class when expanded.

CDR3nt: TGTGCCAGCAGCCAAGATAAGAGGGCAGGGACACGTGCCTACGAGCAGTACTTC
CDR3aa: CASSQDKRAGTRAYEQYF
v_gene: TRBV14
abundance: NA
d_gene: NA
j_gene: TRBJ2-7

CDR3nt: TGTGCCAGTAGTTCTCTGGGAGGGGGCGATCAGCCCCAGCATTTT
CDR3aa: CASSSLGGGDQPQHF
v_gene: TRBV19
abundance: NA
d_gene: TRBD1
j_gene: TRBJ1-5

CDR3nt: TGCGCCAGCGGCTGGACTAGCCAGGGAGGTGAGCAGTTCTTC
CDR3aa: CASGWTSQGGEQFF
v_gene: TRBV5-1
abundance: few
d_gene: TRBD2
j_gene: TRBJ2-1

CDR3nt: TGTGCCAGCAGCTTACCGGGAGGGAATGAGCAGTTCTTC
CDR3aa: CASSLPGGNEQFF
v_gene: TRBV7-6
abundance: few
d_gene: TRBD2
j_gene: TRBJ2-1

CDR3nt: TGTGCCAGCAGTTACTCTAAGGGGAGGGATGGCTACACCTTC
CDR3aa: CASSYSKGRDGYTF
v_gene: TRBV6-6
abundance: NA
d_gene: NA
j_gene: TRBJ1-2

CDR3nt: TGTGCCAGCAGTTTATCTTGGAGCGGGCCGGCTTACGAGCAGTACTTC
CDR3aa: CASSLSWSGPAYEQYF
v_gene: TRBV28
abundance: NA
d_gene: NA
j_gene: TRBJ2-7

CDR3nt: TGTGCCAGCAGCCGGAACACTGAAGCTTTCTTT
CDR3aa: CASSRNTEAFF
v_gene: TRBV7-9
abundance: NA
d_gene: NA
j_gene: TRBJ1-1

CDR3nt: TGTGCCAGCAACAGGGGTGGAGAGGTGTACGAGCAGTACTTC
CDR3aa: CASNRGGEVYEQYF
v_gene: TRBV6-1
abundance: NA
d_gene: TRBD1
j_gene: TRBJ2-7

CDR3nt: TGTGCCAGCTCACCACAGGGACTCGAGCAGTACTTC
CDR3aa: CASSPQGLEQYF
v_gene: TRBV18
abundance: NA
d_gene: NA
j_gene: TRBJ2-7

CDR3nt: TGTGCCAGTAGTCCCGACAGGGGTCCTAATCAGCCCCAGCATTTT
CDR3aa: CASSPDRGPNQPQHF
v_gene: TRBV19
abundance: NA
d_gene: TRBD1
j_gene: TRBJ1-5

CDR3nt: TGTGCCAGCAGCGTAGGGAACAGGGTGGGTGGCTACACCTTC
CDR3aa: CASSVGNRVGGYTF
v_gene: TRBV9
abundance: NA
d_gene: NA
j_gene: TRBJ1-2

CDR3nt: TGTGCCTGGAGTGTGGGAAATACGCAGTATTTT
CDR3aa: CAWSVGNTQYF
v_gene: TRBV30
abundance: NA
d_gene: NA
j_gene: TRBJ2-3

CDR3nt: TGTGCCAGCAGCATCACGGGCTATTACACCGGGGAGCTGTTTTTT
CDR3aa: CASSITGYYTGELFF
v_gene: TRBV27
abundance: NA
d_gene: NA
j_gene: TRBJ2-2

CDR3nt: TGTGCCAGCAGCTTAACACCCTACGAGCAGTACTTC
CDR3aa: CASSLTPYEQYF
v_gene: TRBV11-2
abundance: NA
d_gene: NA
j_gene: TRBJ2-7

CDR3nt: TGTGCTAGTGGTTTGGACAGCAATGAGCAGTTCTTC
CDR3aa: CASGLDSNEQFF
v_gene: TRBV12-5
abundance: NA
d_gene: NA
j_gene: TRBJ2-1

CDR3nt: TGTGCCAGCTCACCACCGGCTAGCGGGGGCACAGATACGCAGTATTTT
CDR3aa: CASSPPASGGTDTQYF
v_gene: TRBV18
abundance: NA
d_gene: TRBD2
j_gene: TRBJ2-3

CDR3nt: TGTGCCAGTAGTATGTCGGCATTGAGGGGGTCCGAGCAGTACTTC
CDR3aa: CASSMSALRGSEQYF
v_gene: TRBV19
abundance: NA
d_gene: NA
j_gene: TRBJ2-7

CDR3nt: TGTGCCAGCAGTTATACCGTTAGCGGGGGGACTGAGCAGTTCTTC
CDR3aa: CASSYTVSGGTEQFF
v_gene: TRBV6-6
abundance: NA
d_gene: TRBD2
j_gene: TRBJ2-1

CDR3nt: TGCGCCAGCAGCTTGGGAGTGAACACCGGGGAGCTGTTTTTT
CDR3aa: CASSLGVNTGELFF
v_gene: TRBV5-1
abundance: NA
d_gene: NA
j_gene: TRBJ2-2

CDR3nt: TGTGCCAGTAGGTCCCCTGGGACTAATGAAAAACTGTTTTTT
CDR3aa: CASRSPGTNEKLFF
v_gene: TRBV19
abundance: NA
d_gene: NA
j_gene: TRBJ1-4

CDR3nt: TGTGCCAGCAGTTGGGACAGGGGGTATGGCTACACCTTC
CDR3aa: CASSWDRGYGYTF
v_gene: TRBV7-9
abundance: NA
d_gene: TRBD1
j_gene: TRBJ1-2

CDR3nt: TGTGCCAGCAGTTTATCTTGGAGCGAGGAGCTGTTTTTT
CDR3aa: CASSLSWSEELFF
v_gene: TRBV28
abundance: NA
d_gene: NA
j_gene: TRBJ2-2